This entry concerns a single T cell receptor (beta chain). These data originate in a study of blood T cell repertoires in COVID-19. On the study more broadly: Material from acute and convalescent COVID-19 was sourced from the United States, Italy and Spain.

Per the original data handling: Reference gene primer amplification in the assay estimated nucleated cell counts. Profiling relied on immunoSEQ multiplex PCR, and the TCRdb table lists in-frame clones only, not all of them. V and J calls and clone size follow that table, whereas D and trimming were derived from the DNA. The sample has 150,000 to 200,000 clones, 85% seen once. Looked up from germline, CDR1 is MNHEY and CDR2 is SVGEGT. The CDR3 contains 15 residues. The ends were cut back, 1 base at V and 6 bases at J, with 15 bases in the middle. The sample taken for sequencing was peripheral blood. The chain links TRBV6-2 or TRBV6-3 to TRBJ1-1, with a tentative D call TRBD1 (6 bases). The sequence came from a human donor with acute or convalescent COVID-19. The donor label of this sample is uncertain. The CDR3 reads CASSYLRDTPPEAFF. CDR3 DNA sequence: TGTGCCAGCAGTTACTTAAGGGACACCCCCCCTGAAGCTTTCTTT.